A single sample is the source of the 18 T cell receptor beta chains below, sequenced in a study of blood T cell repertoires in COVID-19. Method: immunoSEQ multiplex PCR; TCRdb's copy keeps in-frame clones and lacks some. Altogether 40,000 to 50,000 clones are present, 89% being singletons, with the ten largest covering about 22%. The sequenced sample consisted of peripheral blood. The receptors were gathered from a man aged 50 to 60 with active COVID-19.

This chain links TRBV7-2 with TRBJ2-1, with D unclear. The CDR3 runs 11 residues. V was shortened by 5 bases and J by 7 bases, with 6 bases between the two germline ends. CDR1 SGHTA and CDR2 FQGNSA come from the germline V gene. The CDR3 DNA follows: TGTGCCAGCAGCAACTCGAATGAGCAGTTCTTC. As protein: CASSNSNEQFF. Complete variable domain (other parts from reference TRBV7-2 and TRBJ2-1): GAGVSQSPSNKVTEKGKDVELRCDPISGHTALYWYRQSLGQGLEFLIYFQGNSAPDKSGLPSDRFSAERTGGSVSTLTIQRTQQEDSAVYLCASSNSNEQFFGPGTRLTVL.

This chain uses TRBV6-5 with TRBJ2-5, with 7 bases aligning to TRBD2. Germline CDR1 MNHEY, CDR2 SVGAGI. The CDR3 extends over 13 amino acids. The ends lost 8 bases at V and 3 bases at J; junction bases unmatched: 6. The CDR3 protein is CASQRDGEETQYF. CDR3 nucleotide sequence: TGTGCCAGCCAGCGGGACGGCGAAGAGACCCAGTACTTC.

The chain recombines TRBV5-6 with TRBJ2-7; D perhaps matches TRBD1 (6 bases). Between the trimmed V and J ends, which lost 1 base and 5 bases, there was a span of 13 bases. Germline loops: CDR1 SGHDT, CDR2 YYEEEE. The CDR3 contains 14 residues. The CDR3 reads CASSLTGPKDEQYF. The CDR3 region has the DNA TGTGCCAGCAGCTTGACAGGGCCAAAGGACGAGCAGTACTTC.

The genes are TRBV11-1 and TRBJ2-7; TRBD1 matches 9 bases. Germline-derived CDR1 and CDR2 are SGHAT and FQDESV (reference sequence). The CDR3 is 14 amino acids. The V gene end was trimmed by 3 bases and the J gene end by 1 base; junction bases not matched to a gene: 1. The CDR3 DNA is TGTGCCAGCAGCTTCGGGACAGGGTCCTACGAGCAGTACTTC. It translates to CASSFGTGSYEQYF.

The chain recombines TRBV27 with TRBJ1-4, with 8 bases lining up with TRBD1. With 0 bases clipped from V and 8 bases from J, the junction kept 5 bases outside the gene matches. The CDR3 totals 15 residues. In germline, CDR1 is MNHEY, CDR2 SMNVEV (reference sequence). For the CDR3, the DNA is TGTGCCAGCAGTTTATCCTGGACAGGGTTCGAAAAACTGTTTTTT. Translated: CASSLSWTGFEKLFF. The variable domain in full, with the rest retrieved from reference TRBV27 and TRBJ1-4, is EAQVTQNPRYLITVTGKKLTVTCSQNMNHEYMSWYRQDPGLGLRQIYYSMNVEVTDKGDVPEGYKVSRKEKRNFPLILESPSPNQTSLYFCASSLSWTGFEKLFFGSGTQLSVL.

This clone was recorded once. The V gene is TRBV5-1, the J gene TRBJ2-3; D is possibly TRBD2 (6 bases). This CDR3 has 11 residues. From germline, CDR1 is SGHRS and CDR2 YFSETQ. V lost 0 bases, J lost 12 bases, and 8 bases lay in between. The CDR3 region has the DNA TGCGCCAGCAGCTTGGGGAGGGACCAGTATTTT. This codes for CASSLGRDQYF.

The CDR3: CASSVGLWGDTIYF. CDR3 in DNA: TGTGCCAGCAGCGTGGGACTCTGGGGGGACACCATATATTTT. The rearrangement links TRBV7-2 to TRBJ1-3; D might be TRBD1 (5 bases). Trimming cost V 5 bases and J 8 bases, with 16 bases left between them. The CDR3 length is 14 residues. The germline CDR1 and CDR2 sequences are SGHTA and FQGNSA.

The chain couples TRBV18 to TRBJ2-4, with D hard to call. V shed 3 bases and J shed 1 base, with 7 bases lying between them. The CDR3 is 14 amino acids. Germline V gene sequence: CDR1 KGHSH, CDR2 LQKENI. This chain's CDR3 is CASSPDMAKNIQYF. CDR3 DNA sequence: TGTGCCAGCTCACCCGACATGGCCAAAAACATTCAGTACTTC.

The genes are TRBV7-3 and TRBJ2-2, with D unclear. V was cut by 6 bases and J by 6 bases, with 11 bases left in between. Germline V gene lookup returns CDR1 SGHTA and CDR2 FQGTGA. CDR3 length: 13 residues. The CDR3 here is CASRSSPAGELFF. CDR3 DNA sequence: TGTGCCAGCAGATCTTCTCCGGCCGGGGAGCTGTTTTTT.

The chain combines TRBV5-1 with TRBJ1-1; 11 bases line up with TRBD1. Germline V gives CDR1 SGHRS, CDR2 YFSETQ. The CDR3 is made up of 15 amino acids. Trimming removed 4 bases from V and 5 bases from J; junction bases left unmatched: 7. The CDR3 DNA sequence: TGCGCCAGCAGCCCAGGGACAGGGGGGAAAACTGAAGCTTTCTTT. Its protein product is CASSPGTGGKTEAFF.

This chain connects TRBV27 to TRBJ1-2, with 8 bases that match TRBD1. CDR3 length: 15 residues. Germline CDR1 is MNHEY and CDR2 is SMNVEV (reference sequence). V gave up 4 bases and J gave up 0 bases; unmatched junction bases: 4. The CDR3 loop reads CASSSTGGANYGYTF. CDR3 bases: TGTGCCAGCAGTTCAACAGGGGGGGCTAACTATGGCTACACCTTC.

The J gene is TRBJ2-1, the V gene TRBV7-2; TRBD2 agrees at 13 bases. Germline V lookup: CDR1 SGHTA, CDR2 FQGNSA. The CDR3 length is 15 residues. The V gene end was trimmed by 4 bases and the J gene end by 9 bases; junction bases not matched to a gene: 6. CDR3: CASSSGLAGVTEQFF. The CDR3 DNA reads as TGTGCCAGCAGCTCCGGACTAGCGGGAGTCACTGAGCAGTTCTTC.

The V and J genes are TRBV7-3 and TRBJ2-5; TRBD2 agrees at 10 bases. Germline V CDR1 and CDR2: SGHTA, FQGTGA. The J segment lost 5 bases and the V segment lost 8 bases, leaving 5 bases of the junction unmatched. The CDR3 has 13 amino acids. The CDR3 loop is CASGIAGGETQYF. DNA for the CDR3: TGTGCCAGCGGGATAGCGGGAGGTGAGACCCAGTACTTC. Variable domain in full (rest from reference TRBV7-3 and TRBJ2-5): GAGVSQTPSNKVTEKGKYVELRCDPISGHTALYWYRQSLGQGPEFLIYFQGTGAADDSGLPNDRFFAVRPEGSVSTLKIQRTERGDSAVYLCASGIAGGETQYFGPGTRLLVL.

This clone was detected once. The rearrangement links TRBV28 to TRBJ1-5; no definite D call. The V gene's germline CDR1 is MDHEN and CDR2 SYDVKM. V lost 1 base to trimming and J lost 0 bases, with 19 bases between them. The CDR3 spans 19 residues. This chain's CDR3 is CASSLLFLAAGFSNQPQHF. In DNA, the CDR3 is TGTGCCAGCAGTTTATTGTTCTTGGCCGCTGGCTTTAGCAATCAGCCCCAGCATTTT.

The chain employs TRBV3-1 (or the pseudogene TRBV3-2) and TRBJ2-6; TRBD1 might be the D (6 bases). The CDR3 extends over 16 amino acids. Trimming cost V 4 bases and J 0 bases, with 10 bases left between them. Germline CDR1 reads LGHDT; CDR2 reads YNNKEL (reference sequence). The CDR3 region is CASSRYRASGANVLTF. DNA for the CDR3: TGTGCCAGCAGCCGATACAGGGCCTCTGGGGCCAACGTCCTGACTTTC.

The chain joins TRBV15 to TRBJ2-1; D is ambiguous. Trimming removed 3 bases at V and 7 bases at J, with 10 bases between. The CDR3 extends over 13 amino acids. Germline lookup yields CDR1 LNHNV and CDR2 YYDKDF (reference sequence). CDR3 region: CATSSWLKNEQFF. CDR3 sequence (DNA): TGTGCCACCAGCAGCTGGCTCAAGAATGAGCAGTTCTTC. The complete variable domain, with remaining parts taken from reference TRBV15 and TRBJ2-1, reads DAMVIQNPRYQVTQFGKPVTLSCSQTLNHNVMYWYQQKSSQAPKLLFHYYDKDFNNEADTPDNFQSRRPNTSFCFLDIRSPGLGDTAMYLCATSSWLKNEQFFGPGTRLTVL.

The rearrangement joins TRBV29-1 to TRBJ2-2; TRBD2 agrees at 7 bases. This CDR3 comprises 14 residues. Trimming took 6 bases from V and 4 from J; bases not matched to a gene: 8. Germline-derived CDR1 and CDR2 are SQVTM and ANQGSEA. The CDR3 DNA is TGCAGCGTCCCTTGGGCTAGCGGCACCGGGGAGCTGTTTTTT. As protein: CSVPWASGTGELFF.

The chain joins TRBV28 to TRBJ2-1; 11 nucleotides line up with TRBD2. V trimming: 5 bases; J trimming: 14 bases; junction bases outside the gene matches: 17. From germline, CDR1 is MDHEN and CDR2 SYDVKM. This CDR3 comprises 16 residues. CDR3 in amino acids: CASSPAHLLAGDGEFF. Here the CDR3 DNA reads TGTGCCAGCAGTCCTGCCCACCTACTAGCGGGAGATGGGGAGTTCTTC.